This is a list of T cell receptor beta chains from one sample in a study of identifying expanded T cells in peripheral blood. Clones were read by immunoSEQ multiplex PCR, and TCRdb kept only the in-frame ones, dropping some. This table holds approximately 86,000 clones, roughly 85% found once. Sequencing was done on a sample of blood. The receptors were gathered from a person aged 18 to 70 in good health. Each CDR3 is given with its conserved first and last residue. Fields, in order: J gene, clone size, V gene, D gene, CDR3 protein, CDR3 DNA. The D gene is left open where the match is weak. Not every row has a clone size; where given, it reads once, few, many or a size class.

TRBJ1-1 once TRBV25-1 NA CASSELRGTEAFF TGTGCCAGCAGTGAACTCCGGGGCACTGAAGCTTTCTTT
TRBJ1-1 NA TRBV19 NA CASSIGTDTEAFF TGTGCCAGTAGTATAGGGACAGACACTGAAGCTTTCTTT
TRBJ1-2 few TRBV11-2 TRBD1 CASSGRQGDYGYTF TGTGCCAGCAGCGGACGACAGGGGGACTATGGCTACACCTTC
TRBJ1-1 NA TRBV30 NA CAWVGLGYTEAFF TGTGCCTGGGTCGGCCTGGGTTACACTGAAGCTTTCTTT
TRBJ1-2 NA TRBV28 TRBD1 CASSLFGQGYGYTF TGTGCCAGCAGTCTCTTTGGACAGGGGTATGGCTACACCTTC
TRBJ1-2 NA TRBV2 NA CASSDLHSNYGYTF TGTGCCAGCAGTGATCTACACTCTAACTATGGCTACACCTTC
TRBJ2-7 NA TRBV5-6 NA CASSMVGVAYEQYF TGTGCCAGCAGTATGGTGGGGGTGGCCTACGAGCAGTACTTC
TRBJ1-3 NA TRBV18 TRBD1 CASSLQGATGNTIYF TGTGCCAGCTCCCTTCAGGGGGCTACTGGAAACACCATATATTTT
TRBJ2-5 NA TRBV7-9 TRBD1 CASSLVDRGHQETQYF TGTGCCAGCAGCTTAGTCGACAGGGGCCACCAAGAGACCCAGTACTTC
TRBJ1-1 NA TRBV11-3 NA CASSLVGDWGESDTEAFF TGTGCCAGCAGCTTAGTGGGTGACTGGGGGGAGTCGGACACTGAAGCTTTCTTT
TRBJ2-7 NA TRBV19 NA CASSMFGTEISYEQYF TGTGCCAGTAGTATGTTCGGCACCGAAATTTCCTACGAGCAGTACTTC
TRBJ1-2 NA TRBV7-9 NA CASSLGGSYGYTF TGTGCCAGCAGCTTAGGGGGGTCCTATGGCTACACCTTC
TRBJ2-6 NA TRBV5-1 NA CASSPRPRQVSAGANVLTF TGCGCCAGCAGCCCACGGCCGAGACAGGTGAGTGCTGGGGCCAACGTCCTGACTTTC
TRBJ1-1 NA TRBV11-3 NA CASSPLQASSTEAFF TGTGCCAGCAGCCCCCTACAGGCTAGCAGCACTGAAGCTTTCTTT
TRBJ2-7 NA TRBV2 TRBD1 CASSVETGNYEQYF TGTGCCAGCAGCGTGGAGACAGGGAACTACGAGCAGTACTTC
TRBJ1-2 NA TRBV7-9 NA CASSPQDGYTF TGTGCCAGCAGCCCCCAAGATGGCTACACCTTC
TRBJ1-1 NA TRBV19 TRBD1 CASTWTGRNTEAFF TGTGCCAGTACCTGGACAGGGCGGAACACTGAAGCTTTCTTT
TRBJ1-4 NA TRBV2 NA CASSEGRGDEKLFF TGTGCCAGCAGTGAGGGTAGGGGTGATGAAAAACTGTTTTTT
TRBJ1-1 NA TRBV7-2 NA CASSSAEKAFF TGTGCCAGCAGCTCCGCCGAGAAGGCTTTCTTT
TRBJ1-6 NA TRBV9 NA CASSSGDSPLHF TGTGCCAGCAGCTCGGGGGATTCACCCCTCCACTTT
TRBJ1-1 NA TRBV10-3 NA CAISERSQLNTEAFF TGTGCCATCAGTGAGCGCTCTCAGTTGAACACTGAAGCTTTCTTT
TRBJ1-5 NA TRBV18 NA CASSPSQPNQPQHF TGTGCCAGCTCACCATCACAGCCTAATCAGCCCCAGCATTTT
TRBJ1-3 once TRBV18 NA CASSPQGGSVTSGNTIYF TGTGCCAGCTCACCACAGGGGGGCTCGGTCACCTCTGGAAACACCATATATTTT
TRBJ2-3 NA TRBV4-1 TRBD2 CASSQDGGGLAVSTDTQYF TGCGCCAGCAGCCAAGATGGGGGAGGACTAGCGGTAAGCACAGATACGCAGTATTTT
TRBJ2-2 NA TRBV7-9 NA CASKPMNSHTGELFF TGTGCCAGCAAACCAATGAATAGTCACACCGGGGAGCTGTTTTTT
TRBJ2-7 NA TRBV5-8 NA CASSLGPGLTYEQYF TGTGCCAGCAGCTTGGGGCCAGGCCTCACTTACGAGCAGTACTTC
TRBJ1-4 NA TRBV4-3 NA CASSLVGEKLFF TGCGCCAGCAGCCTAGTAGGAGAAAAACTGTTTTTT
TRBJ2-7 NA TRBV10-3 NA CAISPGHEQYF TGTGCCATCTCGCCCGGACACGAGCAGTACTTC
TRBJ1-2 NA TRBV5-4 NA CASSLALRGYTF TGTGCCAGCAGCTTGGCGCTTCGGGGCTACACCTTC
TRBJ1-2 once TRBV9 TRBD1 CASSGQGRINYGYTF TGTGCCAGCAGCGGACAGGGCCGAATTAACTATGGCTACACCTTC
TRBJ1-2 NA TRBV21-1 NA CASSKALRDIRRVVYGYTF TGTGCCAGCAGCAAAGCGCTAAGGGACATTCGACGAGTAGTCTATGGCTACACCTTC
TRBJ1-6 once TRBV4-3 NA CASSQDLGTLGSPLHF TGCGCCAGCAGCCAAGATCTGGGAACTCTGGGTTCACCCCTCCACTTT
TRBJ1-4 NA TRBV28 TRBD1 CATQGGGTRANEKLFF TGTGCCACCCAGGGGGGAGGGACCAGGGCTAATGAAAAACTGTTTTTT
TRBJ1-2 NA TRBV27 TRBD1 CASSYRFRDRGLQNPYTF TGTGCCAGCAGTTATCGATTCCGGGACAGGGGGCTACAGAACCCCTACACCTTC
TRBJ2-3 NA TRBV5-8 NA CASSRQTDTQYF TGTGCCAGCAGTCGACAAACAGATACGCAGTATTTT
TRBJ1-2 NA TRBV7-8 NA CASSLQGSSYGYTF TGTGCCAGCAGCTTACAGGGATCCTCCTATGGCTACACCTTC
TRBJ1-1 NA TRBV6-1 NA CASSEISMGAFF TGTGCCAGCAGTGAAATTTCGATGGGAGCTTTCTTT
TRBJ1-2 NA TRBV7-9 NA CASSPDLPYGYTF TGTGCCAGCAGCCCGGACCTCCCCTATGGCTACACCTTC
TRBJ1-2 NA TRBV2 TRBD1 CASRGEQGVDGYTF TGTGCCAGCAGGGGGGAACAGGGGGTCGATGGCTACACCTTC
TRBJ1-4 once TRBV7-9 NA CASSLVGYWAAPEKLFF TGTGCCAGCAGCTTAGTAGGTTATTGGGCAGCCCCAGAAAAACTGTTTTTT
TRBJ1-2 NA TRBV7-3 NA CASSLTGGGRSNYGYTF TGTGCCAGCAGCTTAACGGGGGGAGGCCGATCTAACTATGGCTACACCTTC
TRBJ1-3 NA TRBV19 TRBD1 CASSLTTGTGGLF TGTGCCAGTAGTTTAACCACCGGGACAGGGGGTTTATTT
TRBJ2-7 NA TRBV5-4 NA CASSFAPSYEQYF TGTGCCAGCAGCTTCGCACCCTCCTACGAGCAGTACTTC
TRBJ2-7 NA TRBV6-6 NA CASSPFKNEQYF TGTGCCAGCAGCCCCTTCAAGAACGAGCAGTACTTC
TRBJ1-2 NA TRBV9 TRBD1 CASSGQGWGNYGYTF TGTGCCAGCAGCGGACAGGGGTGGGGAAACTATGGCTACACCTTC
TRBJ1-6 NA TRBV7-6 NA CASSLDSPNIPYNSPLHF TGTGCCAGCAGCTTAGACAGTCCAAACATCCCCTATAATTCACCCCTCCACTTT
TRBJ2-7 NA TRBV2 NA CASSRVPYEQYF TGTGCCAGCAGCAGGGTCCCCTACGAGCAGTACTTC
TRBJ1-2 NA TRBV30 NA CAWSPIRANYGYTF TGTGCCTGGAGTCCTATTCGAGCTAACTATGGCTACACCTTC
TRBJ2-5 NA TRBV9 TRBD2 CASSVAGTSLEQYF TGTGCCAGCAGCGTAGCCGGGACTAGCTTAGAGCAGTACTTC
TRBJ2-5 NA TRBV27 TRBD2 CASSLVAGEGKETQYF TGTGCCAGCAGTTTAGTCGCGGGGGAGGGGAAAGAGACCCAGTACTTC
TRBJ1-5 NA TRBV5-8 NA CAGEHQPQHF TGTGCCGGCGAACATCAGCCCCAGCATTTT
TRBJ1-2 NA TRBV6-5 TRBD1 CASRMDRNYGYTF TGTGCCAGCAGAATGGACAGGAACTATGGCTACACCTTC
TRBJ1-3 NA TRBV13 TRBD1 CASRIQGVTLGNTIYF TGTGCCAGCAGAATACAGGGGGTAACACTCGGAAACACCATATATTTT
TRBJ1-1 NA TRBV11-2 TRBD1 CASRALRGGTEAFF TGTGCCAGCAGGGCCCTCAGGGGGGGCACTGAAGCTTTCTTT
TRBJ1-6 NA TRBV5-6 NA CASSPLGGTRYNSPLHF TGTGCCAGCAGCCCTCTTGGCGGGACCCGCTATAATTCACCCCTCCACTTT
TRBJ2-5 NA TRBV4-3 NA CASSQIKTPSQYF TGCGCCAGCAGCCAGATAAAAACTCCCAGCCAGTACTTC
TRBJ1-2 NA TRBV19 NA CASKDHKTNYGYTF TGTGCCAGTAAGGACCATAAGACTAACTATGGCTACACCTTC
TRBJ2-3 NA TRBV7-2 NA CASSLLADTQYF TGTGCCAGCAGCTTACTCGCAGATACGCAGTATTTT
TRBJ1-2 NA TRBV5-6 NA CASSHNRQEPTDYGYTF TGTGCCAGCAGCCATAACCGACAGGAGCCCACTGACTATGGCTACACCTTC